The clone carrying this TCR beta chain was picked up a small number of times. The sample comes from a study of early T cells in non-severe SARS-CoV-2 infection. Per the germline V gene, CDR1 is SEHNR and CDR2 is FQNEAQ (reference sequence). This CDR3 region has 11 residues. The V end was cut by 2 bases, the J end by 8 bases, with 3 bases between. TCRdb analysed the 5' RACE reads with MiXCR anew, one entry per CDR3 protein. The sample shows roughly 52,000 distinct CDR3 sequences, 6.5% to 7.5% of them seen only once. The TCR sequence derives from an adult who was a healthcare worker with PCR-confirmed SARS-CoV-2 infection or an uninfected control (not recorded which). This chain links TRBV7-9 with TRBJ1-4; D unclear. The material was whole blood, obtained at baseline. Written as DNA, the CDR3 is TGTGCCAGCAGCTTACTCGAAAAACTGTTTTTT. It encodes CASSLLEKLFF. Supplemented by reference TRBV7-9 and TRBJ1-4, the full variable domain reads DTGVSQNPRHKITKRGQNVTFRCDPISEHNRLYWYRQTLGQGPEFLTYFQNEAQLEKSRLLSDRFSAERPKGSFSTLEIQRTEQGDSAMYLCASSLLEKLFFGSGTQLSVL.